The 6 T cell receptor beta chains listed next were all sequenced from one sample in a study of T cell clones after liver transplantation. Profiling relied on immunoSEQ multiplex PCR, and the TCRdb table lists in-frame clones only, not all of them. The sample lists roughly 49,000 clones, approximately 71% occurring once. The sample consisted of CD4+ T cells from blood, taken less than 70 months after liver transplant. These TCRs come from a human patient who received a liver transplant. Some of these T cells may belong to the graft donor.

This clone was recorded once. This rearrangement joins TRBV6-1 to TRBJ2-3, with 11 bases fitting TRBD1. The V gene end was trimmed by 7 bases and the J gene end by 4 bases; junction bases not matched to a gene: 1. The CDR3 loop spans 13 amino acids. CDR1 is MNHNS, CDR2 SASEGT, per germline. CDR3 amino acids: CASTDRGPDTQYF. In nucleotides, the CDR3 is TGTGCCAGCACGGACAGGGGGCCAGATACGCAGTATTTT.

This clone was counted a few times. The V and J genes are TRBV28 and TRBJ2-4; 7 nucleotides agree with TRBD1. This CDR3 is built from 15 residues. Germline V CDR1 and CDR2: MDHEN, SYDVKM. After removal of 1 base from V and 4 bases from J, the junction contained 4 bases not matched to a gene. The CDR3 DNA reads as TGTGCCAGCAGTTTATTACAGGGGCGAAAAAACATTCAGTACTTC. It is translated as CASSLLQGRKNIQYF.

The gene calls are TRBV6-6 and TRBJ2-1, with TRBD2 identical over 7 bases. After removal of 6 bases from V and 12 bases from J, the junction contained 8 bases not matched to a gene. The CDR3 totals 12 residues. Germline V gene data show CDR1 as MNHNY and CDR2 as SVGAGI (reference sequence). The CDR3 DNA sequence: TGTGCCAGCAGCGAGATGGGGAGGGGGCAGTTCTTC. Amino acid sequence: CASSEMGRGQFF.

The J gene is TRBJ1-4, the V gene TRBV7-8, with 8 positions matching TRBD1. Germline assignment: CDR1 SGHVS and CDR2 FQNEAQ. The CDR3 loop spans 14 amino acids. After removal of 1 base from V and 8 bases from J, the junction contained 3 bases not matched to a gene. CDR3: CASSLGTGFEKLFF. The CDR3 DNA reads as TGTGCCAGCAGCTTAGGGACAGGGTTCGAAAAACTGTTTTTT.

This chain joins TRBV6-1 and TRBJ2-6; the match to TRBD1 covers 9 bases. The V gene end was trimmed by 4 bases and the J gene end by 0 bases; junction bases not matched to a gene: 7. Germline values: CDR1 MNHNS, CDR2 SASEGT. The CDR3 extends over 18 amino acids. The CDR3 DNA follows: TGTGCCAGCAGTGCATACAGGGGGCGCCTCTCTGGGGCCAACGTCCTGACTTTC. It translates to CASSAYRGRLSGANVLTF.

The chain joins TRBV4-1 to TRBJ1-4; D not certain. This CDR3 comprises 14 residues. Per germline, CDR1 MGHRA and CDR2 YSYEKL. V lost 5 bases to trimming and J lost 4 bases, with 11 bases between them. DNA for the CDR3: TGCGCCAGCAGCGGCAGATTGGTTAATGAAAAACTGTTTTTT. Translation gives CASSGRLVNEKLFF.